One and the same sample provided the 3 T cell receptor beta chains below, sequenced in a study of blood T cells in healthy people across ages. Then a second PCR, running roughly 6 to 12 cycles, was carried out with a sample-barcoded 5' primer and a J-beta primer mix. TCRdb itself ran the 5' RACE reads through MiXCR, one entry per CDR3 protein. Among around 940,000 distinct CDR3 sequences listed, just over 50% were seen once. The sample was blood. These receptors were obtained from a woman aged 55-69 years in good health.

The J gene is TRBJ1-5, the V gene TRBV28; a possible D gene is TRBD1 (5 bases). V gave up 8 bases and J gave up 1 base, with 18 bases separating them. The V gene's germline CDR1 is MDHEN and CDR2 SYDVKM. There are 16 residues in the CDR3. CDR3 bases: TGTGCCAGCGGAGAGGTCGGGGCGCGAAGCAATCAGCCCCAGCATTTT. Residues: CASGEVGARSNQPQHF.

The CDR3 loop reads CSASPAGASYNEQFF. The DNA of the CDR3 is TGCAGTGCTAGCCCAGCGGGAGCGTCCTACAATGAGCAGTTCTTC. This rearrangement joins TRBV20-1 to TRBJ2-1, with 8 bases lining up with TRBD2. The CDR3 totals 15 residues. Trimming took 3 bases from V and 1 from J; bases not matched to a gene: 5. CDR1 is DFQATT and CDR2 is SNEGSKA in the germline V gene (reference sequence).

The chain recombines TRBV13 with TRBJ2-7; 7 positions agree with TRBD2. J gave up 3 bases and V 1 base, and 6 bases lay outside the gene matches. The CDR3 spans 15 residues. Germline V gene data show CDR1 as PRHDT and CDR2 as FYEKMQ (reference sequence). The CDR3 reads CASSLVGTNHYEQYF. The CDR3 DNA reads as TGTGCCAGCAGCTTAGTGGGGACTAACCACTACGAGCAGTACTTC. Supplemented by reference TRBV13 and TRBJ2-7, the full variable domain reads AAGVIQSPRHLIKEKRETATLKCYPIPRHDTVYWYQQGPGQDPQFLISFYEKMQSDKGSIPDRFSAQQFSDYHSELNMSSLELGDSALYFCASSLVGTNHYEQYFGPGTRLTVT.